This T cell receptor beta chain is drawn from a study of human T cells and chemical hapten exposure. TCRdb re-called the RACE reads through MiXCR, storing one row per CDR3 protein. Of about 55,000 distinct CDR3 sequences listed, 7.5% to 10% are singletons. With 4 bases clipped from V and 7 bases from J, the junction kept 7 bases outside the gene matches. The CDR3 covers 13 residues. Time point here: patch test 2, 6 weeks after DPC sensitization. Indicated treatment: therapeutic diphenylcyclopropenone sensitization with weekly scalp DPC. This clonotype appeared a few times. This material consisted of whole blood, taken in connection with sensitization to the hapten diphenylcyclopropenone (DPC). The receptor's source is a woman aged 50 to 65 with alopecia areata. Some clones in this sample may be carry-over from other donors' samples. V is TRBV12-3 or TRBV12-4 and J is TRBJ2-7; 7 positions agree with TRBD1. Written as DNA, the CDR3 is TGTGCCAGCAGTTCCTCACAGGGGCGGGAGCAGTACTTC. It yields the protein CASSSSQGREQYF.